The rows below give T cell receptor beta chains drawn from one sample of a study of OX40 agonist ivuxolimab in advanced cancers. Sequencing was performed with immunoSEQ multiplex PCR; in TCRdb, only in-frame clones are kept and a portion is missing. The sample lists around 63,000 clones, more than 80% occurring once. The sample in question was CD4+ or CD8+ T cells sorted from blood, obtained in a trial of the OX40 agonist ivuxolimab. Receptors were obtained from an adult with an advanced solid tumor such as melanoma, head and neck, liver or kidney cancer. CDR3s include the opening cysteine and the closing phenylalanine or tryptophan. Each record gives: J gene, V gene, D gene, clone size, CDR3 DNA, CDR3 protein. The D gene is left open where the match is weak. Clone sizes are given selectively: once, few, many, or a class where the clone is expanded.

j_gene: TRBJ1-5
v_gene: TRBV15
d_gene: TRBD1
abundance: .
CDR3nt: TGTGCCACCAGCGGAGTCAGGACAGGGGGTGATTGGGGCAATCAGCCCCAGCATTTT
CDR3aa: CATSGVRTGGDWGNQPQHF

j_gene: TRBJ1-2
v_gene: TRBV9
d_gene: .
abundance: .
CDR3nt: TGTGCCAGCAGCCTGAAGGTGGCGGAGGCGCATGGCGGCTACACCTTC
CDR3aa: CASSLKVAEAHGGYTF

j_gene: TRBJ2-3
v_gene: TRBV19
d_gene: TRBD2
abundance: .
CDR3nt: TGTGCCAGTAGTATAGCCCCCTCTCGGGCGGGGGGCGCAGATACGCAGTATTTT
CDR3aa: CASSIAPSRAGGADTQYF

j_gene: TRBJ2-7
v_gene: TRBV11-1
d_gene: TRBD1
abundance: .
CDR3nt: TGTGCCAGCACCCCCACCCGGGACAGCTCCTACGAGCAGTACTTC
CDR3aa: CASTPTRDSSYEQYF

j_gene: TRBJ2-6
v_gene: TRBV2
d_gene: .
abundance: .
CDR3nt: TGTGCCAGTTGCGCCAACTCTGGGGCCAACGTCCTGACTTTC
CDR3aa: CASCANSGANVLTF

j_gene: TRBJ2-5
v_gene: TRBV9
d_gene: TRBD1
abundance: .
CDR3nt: TGTGCCAGCAGCGTAGACAGGGGAGAGACCCAGTACTTC
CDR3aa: CASSVDRGETQYF

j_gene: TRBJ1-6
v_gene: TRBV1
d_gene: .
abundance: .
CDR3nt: TGCACCAGCAGCCAAGTCCCGGGTTGGGATAATTCACCCCTCCACTTT
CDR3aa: CTSSQVPGWDNSPLHF

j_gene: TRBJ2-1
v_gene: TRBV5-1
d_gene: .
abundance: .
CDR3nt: TGCGCCAGCAGCTTGGAGGGGAACTCCTACAATGAGCAGTTCTTC
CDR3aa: CASSLEGNSYNEQFF

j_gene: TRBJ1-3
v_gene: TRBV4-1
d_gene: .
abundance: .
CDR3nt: TGCGCCAGCAGCTTCCGGGCGGGGCTAACAGGAAACACCATATATTTT
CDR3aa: CASSFRAGLTGNTIYF

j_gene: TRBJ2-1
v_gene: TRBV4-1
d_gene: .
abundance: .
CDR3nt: TGCGCCAGCAGCCAAGGCTTTAGGGGGAGCTCCTACAATGAGCAGTTCTTC
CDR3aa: CASSQGFRGSSYNEQFF

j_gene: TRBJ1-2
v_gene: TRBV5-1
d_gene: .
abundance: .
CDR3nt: TGCGCCAGCAGCGGGAACAACTATGGCTACACCTTC
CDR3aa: CASSGNNYGYTF

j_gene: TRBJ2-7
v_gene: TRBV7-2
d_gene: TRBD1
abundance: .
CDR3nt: TGTGCCAGCAGCTTTTCATCGGGACAGGGTGGATACGAGCAGTACTTC
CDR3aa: CASSFSSGQGGYEQYF

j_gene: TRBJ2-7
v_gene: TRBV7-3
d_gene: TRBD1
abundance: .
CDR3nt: TGTGCCAGCAGCTCCAGAGAGGGGACAGGGCAGGTCCCTTTCTACGAGCAGTACTTC
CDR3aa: CASSSREGTGQVPFYEQYF

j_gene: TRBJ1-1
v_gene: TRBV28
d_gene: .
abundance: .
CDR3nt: TGTGCCAGCAGACCATACAGTTACACTGAAGCTTTCTTT
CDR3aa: CASRPYSYTEAFF

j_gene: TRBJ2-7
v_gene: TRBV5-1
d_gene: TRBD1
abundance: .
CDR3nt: TGCGCCAGCAGCCGGGGACAGGGGGCCTACGAGCAGTACTTC
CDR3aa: CASSRGQGAYEQYF

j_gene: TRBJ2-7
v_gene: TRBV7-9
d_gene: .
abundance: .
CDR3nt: TGTGCCAGCAGCCGAGGGGGGGACGAGCAGTACTTC
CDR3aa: CASSRGGDEQYF

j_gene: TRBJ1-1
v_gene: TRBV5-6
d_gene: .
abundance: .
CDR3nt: TGTGCCAGCAGCCTGAACAGGAGGGAAACTGAAGCTTTCTTT
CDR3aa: CASSLNRRETEAFF

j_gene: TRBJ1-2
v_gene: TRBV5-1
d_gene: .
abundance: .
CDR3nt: TGCGCCAGCAGCTCTATTGATGGGCTGGCTAACTATGGCTACACCTTC
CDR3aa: CASSSIDGLANYGYTF

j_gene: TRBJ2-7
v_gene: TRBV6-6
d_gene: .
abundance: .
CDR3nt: TGTGCCAGCAGCTCCAGACCCACAGGGCCCTACGAGCAGTACTTC
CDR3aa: CASSSRPTGPYEQYF

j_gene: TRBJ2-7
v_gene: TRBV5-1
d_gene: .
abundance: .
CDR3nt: TGCGCCAGCAGCTTGCGCCCTATTAAGAACGAGCAGTACTTC
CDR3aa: CASSLRPIKNEQYF

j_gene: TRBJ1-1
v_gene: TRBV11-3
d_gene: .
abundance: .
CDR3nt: TGTGCCAGCAGCTTAGATCGGATTACCACTGAAGCTTTCTTT
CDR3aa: CASSLDRITTEAFF

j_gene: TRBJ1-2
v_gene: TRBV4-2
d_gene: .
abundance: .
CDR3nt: TGTGCCAGCAGCCAAGGGTTCCGCGATGGCTACACCTTC
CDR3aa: CASSQGFRDGYTF

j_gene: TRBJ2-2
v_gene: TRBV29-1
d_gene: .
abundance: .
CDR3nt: TGCAGCGTGTCTAAGAGTCAGCTACCCCTAGGGAACACCGGGGAGCTGTTTTTT
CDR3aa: CSVSKSQLPLGNTGELFF

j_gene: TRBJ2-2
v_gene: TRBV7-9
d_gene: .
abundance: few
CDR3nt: TGTGCCAGCAGCTTCGAGTACACCGGGGAGCTGTTTTTT
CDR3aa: CASSFEYTGELFF

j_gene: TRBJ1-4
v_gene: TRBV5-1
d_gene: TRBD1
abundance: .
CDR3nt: TGCGCCAGCAGCTTCGCCCAGGGGGAAGGTAGTGAAAAACTGTTTTTT
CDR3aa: CASSFAQGEGSEKLFF

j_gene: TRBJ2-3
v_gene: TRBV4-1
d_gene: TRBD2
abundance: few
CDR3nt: TGCGCCAGCAGCCCGAGCGGGAGGTACACAGATACGCAGTATTTT
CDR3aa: CASSPSGRYTDTQYF

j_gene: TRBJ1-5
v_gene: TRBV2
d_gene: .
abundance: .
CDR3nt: TGTGCCAGCAGTGCCCGACAGGCGTGGGATCAGCCCCAGCATTTT
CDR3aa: CASSARQAWDQPQHF

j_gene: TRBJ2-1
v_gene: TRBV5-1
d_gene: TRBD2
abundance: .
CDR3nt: TGCGCCAGCAGCTTGGGGACTAGGGTTGTCAATGAGCAGTTCTTC
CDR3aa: CASSLGTRVVNEQFF

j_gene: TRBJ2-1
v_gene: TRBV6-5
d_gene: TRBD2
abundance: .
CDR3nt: TGTGCCAGCAGTTATCAACTAGCGGGGGGGCTTAATGAGCAGTTCTTC
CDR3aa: CASSYQLAGGLNEQFF

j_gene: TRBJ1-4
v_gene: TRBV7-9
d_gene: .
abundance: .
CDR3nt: TGTGCCAGCAGCTTAGCGAAGGGGTACAATGAAAAACTGTTTTTT
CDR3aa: CASSLAKGYNEKLFF

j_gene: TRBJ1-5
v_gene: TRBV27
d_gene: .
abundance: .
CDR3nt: TGTGCCAGCAGTTTGAGGTTTAATCAGCCCCAGCATTTT
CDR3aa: CASSLRFNQPQHF

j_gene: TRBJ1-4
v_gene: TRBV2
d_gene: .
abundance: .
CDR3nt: TGTGCCAGCAGTGACGGAATGGAAAAACTGTTTTTT
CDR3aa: CASSDGMEKLFF

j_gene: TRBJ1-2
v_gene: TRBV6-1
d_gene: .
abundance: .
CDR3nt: TGTGCCAGCAGTCCACCGGGACACTTCTATGGCTACACCTTC
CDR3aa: CASSPPGHFYGYTF

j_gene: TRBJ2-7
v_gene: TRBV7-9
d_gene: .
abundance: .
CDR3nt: TGTGCCAGCAGCCAAGGGGCCGGGAATCCCACGCCGCGGCAGTACTTC
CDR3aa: CASSQGAGNPTPRQYF

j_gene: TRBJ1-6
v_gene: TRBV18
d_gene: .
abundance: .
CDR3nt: TGTGCCAGCTCACCGGGGCAAGGAGGCTATAATTCACCCCTCCACTTT
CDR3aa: CASSPGQGGYNSPLHF

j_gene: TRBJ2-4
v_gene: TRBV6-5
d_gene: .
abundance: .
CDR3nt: TGTGCCAGCAGTGACAGTACCAAAAACATTCAGTACTTC
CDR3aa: CASSDSTKNIQYF

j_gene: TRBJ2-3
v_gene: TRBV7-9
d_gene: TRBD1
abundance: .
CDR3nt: TGTGCCAGCAGCCCAGGCGTTCCTCTAGGGGGCCTCTTCTCAGATACGCAGTATTTT
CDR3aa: CASSPGVPLGGLFSDTQYF

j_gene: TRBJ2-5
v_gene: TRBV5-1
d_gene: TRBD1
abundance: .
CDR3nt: TGCGCCAGCAGCTCTGCAGGGGGAGAGACCCAGTACTTC
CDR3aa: CASSSAGGETQYF

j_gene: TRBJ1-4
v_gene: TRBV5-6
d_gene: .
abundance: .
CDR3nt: TGTGCCAGCAGCTTGTTGGGACCCACGGTGGGAAAACTGTTTTTT
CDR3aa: CASSLLGPTVGKLFF

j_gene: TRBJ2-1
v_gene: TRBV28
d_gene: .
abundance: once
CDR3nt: TGTGCCAGCAGTTCCGGCGCTTACAATGAGCAGTTCTTC
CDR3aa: CASSSGAYNEQFF

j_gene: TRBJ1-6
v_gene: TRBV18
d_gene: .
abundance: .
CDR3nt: TGTGCCAGCTCAGACGGCAGGGTAGACTTCTCACCCCTCCACTTT
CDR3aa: CASSDGRVDFSPLHF

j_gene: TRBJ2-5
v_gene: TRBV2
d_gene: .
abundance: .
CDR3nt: TGTGCCAGCAGCAGGACGGCGAAGCAAGAGACCCAGTACTTC
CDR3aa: CASSRTAKQETQYF

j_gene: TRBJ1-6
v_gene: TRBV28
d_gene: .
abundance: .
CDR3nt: TGTGCCAGCAGGGGCTCCTATAATTCACCCCTCCACTTT
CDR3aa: CASRGSYNSPLHF

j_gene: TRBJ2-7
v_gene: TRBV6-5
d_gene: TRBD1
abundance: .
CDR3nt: TGTGCCAGCAGTTACCGGGACAGGGGATCCTACGAGCAGTACTTC
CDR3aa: CASSYRDRGSYEQYF

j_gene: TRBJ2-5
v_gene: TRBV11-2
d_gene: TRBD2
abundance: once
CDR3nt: TGTGCCAGCAGCTTCAAGGGGAGCGGGATCAACTCGGGGACCCAGTACTTC
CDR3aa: CASSFKGSGINSGTQYF

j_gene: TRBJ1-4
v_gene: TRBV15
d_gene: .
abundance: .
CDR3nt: TGTGCCACCAGCAGAGCCTACGGGGGGTCCAACGAAAAACTGTTTTTT
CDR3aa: CATSRAYGGSNEKLFF

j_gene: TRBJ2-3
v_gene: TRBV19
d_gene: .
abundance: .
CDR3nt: TGTGCCAGTAGCCCAGGGAGGTGGCTGGGGGATACGCAGTATTTT
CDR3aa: CASSPGRWLGDTQYF

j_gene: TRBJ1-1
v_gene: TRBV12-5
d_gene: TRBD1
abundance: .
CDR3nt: TGTGCTAGTGGTTTGGCCGGGACAGGGAAAGCTTTCTTT
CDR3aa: CASGLAGTGKAFF

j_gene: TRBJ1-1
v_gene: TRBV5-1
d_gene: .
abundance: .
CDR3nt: TGCGCCAGCAGCGAGGGACACCAGGGAACTGAAGCTTTCTTT
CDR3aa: CASSEGHQGTEAFF

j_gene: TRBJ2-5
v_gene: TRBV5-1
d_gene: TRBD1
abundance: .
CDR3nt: TGCGCCAGCAGCTCCGGACAGGGCCCCCAAGAGACCCAGTACTTC
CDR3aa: CASSSGQGPQETQYF

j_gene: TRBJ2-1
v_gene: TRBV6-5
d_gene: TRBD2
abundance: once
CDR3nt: TGTGCCAGCAGTCACAGACTAGCGGGTGACCAGTTCTTC
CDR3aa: CASSHRLAGDQFF

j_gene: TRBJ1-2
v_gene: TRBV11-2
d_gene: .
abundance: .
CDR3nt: TGTGCCAGCAGCTTAGGTGAGGGGCCGGGCTATGGCTACACCTTC
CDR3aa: CASSLGEGPGYGYTF

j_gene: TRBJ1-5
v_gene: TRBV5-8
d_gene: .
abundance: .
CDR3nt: TGTGCCAGCAGCTTGGAATTTCAGCCCCAGCATTTT
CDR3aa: CASSLEFQPQHF

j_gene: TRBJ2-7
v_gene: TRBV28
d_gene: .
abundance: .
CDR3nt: TGTGCCAGCAGGAAATTCTCCTACGAGCAGTACTTC
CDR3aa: CASRKFSYEQYF

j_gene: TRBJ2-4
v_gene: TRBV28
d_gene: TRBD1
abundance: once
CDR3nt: TGTGCCAGCAGCCTCCCCCAGGGGGAGAAAAACATTCAGTACTTC
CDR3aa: CASSLPQGEKNIQYF